These 28 T cell receptor beta chains were sequenced from one sample in a study of graft-versus-host responses after intestinal transplantation. No antigen has been identified for these receptors. The protocol was immunoSEQ multiplex PCR, while the TCRdb copy is restricted to in-frame clones and leaves out a portion. The sample includes 100,000 to 120,000 clones, roughly 95% seen only once; the top ten take roughly 0.5%. The material was unstimulated CD8+ T cells sorted from spleen or lymph node cells, obtained before intestinal transplant. Source of these receptors: a human donor who received an intestinal transplant.

The chain employs TRBV7-3 and TRBJ2-2; D uncertain. Trimming took 2 bases from V and 5 from J, leaving 9 bases between them. The CDR3 spans 14 residues. The germline V gene has CDR1 SGHTA and CDR2 FQGTGA. CDR3 loop: CASSLSGGTGELFF. The CDR3 nucleotides are TGTGCCAGCAGCTTATCAGGCGGAACCGGGGAGCTGTTTTTT. Filled out from reference TRBV7-3 and TRBJ2-2, the complete variable domain reads GAGVSQTPSNKVTEKGKYVELRCDPISGHTALYWYRQSLGQGPEFLIYFQGTGAADDSGLPNDRFFAVRPEGSVSTLKIQRTERGDSAVYLCASSLSGGTGELFFGEGSRLTVL.

The chain joins TRBV27 to TRBJ2-2; D is unclear. The CDR3 contains 13 residues. Germline V CDR1 and CDR2: MNHEY, SMNVEV (reference sequence). V lost 0 bases to trimming and J lost 7 bases, with 6 bases between them. This CDR3 reads CASSLSAGGELFF. In DNA, the CDR3 is TGTGCCAGCAGTTTATCGGCAGGCGGGGAGCTGTTTTTT.

The chain uses TRBV2 and TRBJ2-3, with a possible D match to TRBD1 (5 bases). Trimming pared 2 bases from V and 6 bases from J, leaving 6 bases between. From germline, CDR1 is SNHLY and CDR2 FYNNEI. The CDR3 extends over 12 amino acids. The CDR3 protein is CASSESGDTQYF. The CDR3 bases are TGTGCCAGCAGTGAATCAGGGGATACGCAGTATTTT.

The chain combines TRBV27 with TRBJ1-2, with a possible D match to TRBD1 (6 bases). CDR1 is MNHEY, CDR2 SMNVEV, per germline (reference sequence). Trimming pared 3 bases from V and 7 bases from J, leaving 12 bases between. The CDR3 contains 13 residues. The CDR3 DNA follows: TGTGCCAGCAGTTTTGGGGGCCCGTTTGGCTACACCTTC. Translation gives CASSFGGPFGYTF.

The chain has TRBV10-1 and TRBJ2-1; D uncertain. The CDR3 runs to 14 residues. Deletions cut 4 bases from V and 5 bases from J, with 12 bases between. Germline V gene sequence: CDR1 WNHNN, CDR2 SYGVQD (reference sequence). For the CDR3, the DNA is TGCGCCAGCAGTGTCCTCGGTATTGACAATGAGCAGTTCTTC. Amino acids: CASSVLGIDNEQFF.

The chain has TRBV30 and TRBJ2-2; D uncertain. The CDR3 has 13 residues. Germline loops: CDR1 GTSNPN, CDR2 SVGIG (reference sequence). V was pared by 2 bases and J by 0 bases, with 4 bases between. CDR3 sequence reads: CAWSLTNTGELFF. The CDR3 DNA sequence: TGTGCCTGGAGTTTAACGAACACCGGGGAGCTGTTTTTT.

The rearrangement links TRBV7-6 to TRBJ2-7; 11 positions agree with TRBD2. This CDR3 spans 15 amino acids. The germline gives CDR1 SGHVS, CDR2 FNYEAQ. V was pared by 0 bases and J by 3 bases, with 1 base of the junction left unmatched. The CDR3, as DNA: TGTGCCAGCAGCTTAGCCGGGACTAGCGGCTACGAGCAGTACTTC. Translation: CASSLAGTSGYEQYF.

This clone was detected only a few times. The chain recombines TRBV19 with TRBJ2-7; weak D call: TRBD1 (6 bases). The CDR3 loop spans 14 amino acids. Germline V gene data show CDR1 as LNHDA and CDR2 as SQIVND (reference sequence). V dropped 6 bases and J dropped 2 bases, with 14 bases sitting between them. CDR3 region: CASSPTGYPYEQYF. The CDR3 nucleotides are TGTGCCAGTAGCCCAACAGGGTACCCCTACGAGCAGTACTTC.

The chain couples TRBV10-3 to TRBJ2-2; 7 bases are a match to TRBD1. Germline-derived CDR1 and CDR2 are ENHRY and SYGVKD. There are 14 residues in the CDR3. The junction had 6 bases not matched to a gene; V was cut back by 4 bases and J by 7 bases. The CDR3 region is CAISGRQGVGELFF. The CDR3 nucleotides read TGTGCCATCAGTGGAAGACAGGGAGTCGGGGAGCTGTTTTTT.

In nucleotides, the CDR3 is TGTGCCAGCAGTTTATCGGGACAGGGGTATGAGCAGTACTTC. This gives the protein CASSLSGQGYEQYF. This rearrangement joins TRBV6-6 to TRBJ2-7; 10 bases align to TRBD1. The CDR3 is made up of 14 amino acids. Looked up from germline, CDR1 is MNHNY and CDR2 is SVGAGI (reference sequence). J lost 7 bases, V lost 4 bases, and 7 bases had no gene match.

The chain is built from TRBV7-2 and TRBJ2-3; D not resolved. This CDR3 comprises 16 residues. Germline V gene lookup returns CDR1 SGHTA and CDR2 FQGNSA. V lost 0 bases to trimming and J lost 3 bases, with 13 bases between them. In nucleotides, the CDR3 is TGTGCCAGCAGCTTAGCCCCTCTACTACCAACAGATACGCAGTATTTT. As protein: CASSLAPLLPTDTQYF.

V is TRBV29-1 and J is TRBJ2-5; 9 bases align to TRBD1. The germline CDR1 and CDR2 sequences are SQVTM and ANQGSEA. After removal of 8 bases from V and 0 bases from J, the junction contained 10 bases not matched to a gene. The CDR3 has 15 amino acids. This CDR3 is CSYSWDRDYQETQYF. In nucleotides, the CDR3 is TGCAGCTACTCATGGGACAGGGACTACCAAGAGACCCAGTACTTC.

The count of this clone is one. The J gene is TRBJ2-1, the V gene TRBV6-4; D gene unclear. Between the trimmed V and J ends, which lost 3 bases and 4 bases, there was a span of 10 bases. There are 14 residues in the CDR3. Germline V gives CDR1 MRHNA, CDR2 SNTAGT. CDR3 in amino acids: CASSDKLGYNEQFF. The CDR3 DNA sequence: TGTGCCAGCAGTGATAAGCTAGGATACAATGAGCAGTTCTTC.

This clone was seen a single time. The rearrangement joins TRBV27 to TRBJ2-1, with D perhaps matching TRBD1 (6 bases). The V gene's germline CDR1 is MNHEY and CDR2 SMNVEV (reference sequence). V gave up 3 bases and J gave up 6 bases, with 15 bases separating them. The length of the CDR3 is 15 residues. The CDR3, as DNA: TGTGCCAGCAGTTTGTCACAAACAGGGCGCAATGAGCAGTTCTTC. It is translated as CASSLSQTGRNEQFF.

The chain has TRBV4-1 and TRBJ2-7; 7 bases agree with TRBD2. Germline loops: CDR1 MGHRA, CDR2 YSYEKL. The CDR3 runs 15 residues. Trimming at V came to 4 bases and at J to 1 base, leaving 7 bases not matched to a gene. CDR3 amino acids: CASSPRLADSYEQYF. The DNA of the CDR3 is TGCGCCAGCAGCCCTAGGCTAGCGGATTCCTACGAGCAGTACTTC.

Details on this clone: An end of the junction does not agree with germline; a read error may underlie this. J is TRBJ1-1 and V is TRBV4-1, with unresolved D. The CDR3 length is 15 residues. The germline gives CDR1 MGHRA, CDR2 YSYEKL. The CDR3 coding sequence is TGCGCCAGCAGCCAAGTCACCACGGGGAACTCTGAAGCTTTCTTT. Translated: CASSQVTTGNSEAFF.

The chain couples TRBV5-1 to TRBJ1-2; 11 nucleotides line up with TRBD1. The junction had 11 bases not matched to a gene; V was cut back by 6 bases and J by 7 bases. Germline values: CDR1 SGHRS, CDR2 YFSETQ. The CDR3 is 15 residues long. CDR3 DNA sequence: TGCGCCAGCAAATCAGGGACAGGGGGTGATGGTGGCTACACCTTC. This codes for CASKSGTGGDGGYTF.

The CDR3 DNA follows: TGTGCCAGCACTAGGCGGTTGGGAAACATTCAGTACTTC. Residues: CASTRRLGNIQYF. This chain joins TRBV27 and TRBJ2-4; D is ambiguous. Looked up from germline, CDR1 is MNHEY and CDR2 is SMNVEV (reference sequence). The V end lost 7 bases, the J end lost 6 bases, and 13 bases lay between the germline ends. The CDR3 contains 13 residues.

The rearrangement links TRBV6-1 to TRBJ2-7; 9 bases map to TRBD1. The V gene end was trimmed by 6 bases and the J gene end by 2 bases; junction bases not matched to a gene: 5. The CDR3 loop spans 14 amino acids. Germline loops: CDR1 MNHNS, CDR2 SASEGT. CDR3 amino acids: CASSQRTGAYEQYF. In nucleotides, the CDR3 is TGTGCCAGCAGCCAGAGGACAGGGGCCTACGAGCAGTACTTC.

This clone occurred once. The chain has TRBV11-2 and TRBJ2-1; D not resolved. CDR1 and CDR2 (germline): SGHAT, FQNNGV. The ends were cut back, 0 bases at V and 5 bases at J, with 8 bases in the middle. The CDR3 is 14 amino acids. The CDR3 sequence: CASSLDFGDNEQFF. CDR3 sequence (DNA): TGTGCCAGCAGCTTAGATTTTGGAGACAATGAGCAGTTCTTC. The full variable domain, completed using reference TRBV11-2 and TRBJ2-1, is EAGVAQSPRYKIIEKRQSVAFWCNPISGHATLYWYQQILGQGPKLLIQFQNNGVVDDSQLPKDRFSAERLKGVDSTLKIQPAKLEDSAVYLCASSLDFGDNEQFFGPGTRLTVL.

The rearrangement uses TRBV6-1 and TRBJ1-5; 9 bases fit TRBD1. The germline V gene encodes CDR1 MNHNS and CDR2 SASEGT. This CDR3 has 14 residues. With 6 bases clipped from V and 6 bases from J, the junction kept 6 bases outside the gene matches. CDR3 coding DNA: TGTGCCAGCAGCCCGGGACAGGGTAGTCAGCCCCAGCATTTT. This codes for CASSPGQGSQPQHF.

The rearrangement joins TRBV4-1 to TRBJ2-7; 8 bases are a match to TRBD2. J was trimmed by 0 bases and V by 1 base; bases with no gene match: 17. The CDR3 covers 20 residues. Germline V gene data show CDR1 as MGHRA and CDR2 as YSYEKL. CDR3 coding DNA: TGCGCCAGCAGCCAAGTCTTACCACCCCGGCTAGCGGGTGGCTCCTACGAGCAGTACTTC. This translates into CASSQVLPPRLAGGSYEQYF.

This clone was observed once. The chain is built from TRBV7-3 and TRBJ2-2; 8 bases map to TRBD1. The CDR3 length is 17 residues. With V trimmed by 2 bases and J by 5 bases, 10 bases remained unmatched. The germline V gene encodes CDR1 SGHTA and CDR2 FQGTGA. The CDR3 DNA sequence: TGTGCCAGCAGCTTACCTGGCCAGGGGGCTGGTACCGGGGAGCTGTTTTTT. Amino acids: CASSLPGQGAGTGELFF. Full variable domain (outside the CDR3, taken from reference TRBV7-3 and TRBJ2-2): GAGVSQTPSNKVTEKGKYVELRCDPISGHTALYWYRQSLGQGPEFLIYFQGTGAADDSGLPNDRFFAVRPEGSVSTLKIQRTERGDSAVYLCASSLPGQGAGTGELFFGEGSRLTVL.

This chain uses TRBV2 with TRBJ1-3, with 9 positions matching TRBD1. This CDR3 spans 15 amino acids. The J segment lost 3 bases and the V segment lost 3 bases, leaving 3 bases of the junction unmatched. The V gene's germline CDR1 is SNHLY and CDR2 FYNNEI. This chain's CDR3 is CASSEDRGSGNTIYF. CDR3 nucleotide sequence: TGTGCCAGCAGTGAGGACAGGGGAAGTGGAAACACCATATATTTT.

The chain joins TRBV10-3 to TRBJ1-2; D might be TRBD1 (5 bases). CDR1 and CDR2 (germline): ENHRY, SYGVKD. The CDR3 length is 13 residues. V lost 2 bases to trimming and J lost 8 bases, with 12 bases between them. The CDR3 DNA follows: TGTGCCATCAGTGAGGAGGGACTTAAAGGCTACACCTTC. Residues: CAISEEGLKGYTF.

This clone appeared a single time. The V gene is TRBV5-1, the J gene TRBJ1-5, with a possible D match to TRBD1 (5 bases). The CDR3 spans 14 residues. The germline gives CDR1 SGHRS, CDR2 YFSETQ. Between the trimmed V and J ends, which lost 0 bases and 2 bases, there was a span of 6 bases. For the CDR3, the DNA is TGCGCCAGCAGCTTGGGCAGGGGCAATCAGCCCCAGCATTTT. Amino acids: CASSLGRGNQPQHF.

The chain joins TRBV27 to TRBJ1-1; 8 bases are a match to TRBD1. V shed 7 bases and J 3 bases; nucleotides not matched to a gene: 7. This CDR3 is built from 14 residues. Germline assignment: CDR1 MNHEY and CDR2 SMNVEV (reference sequence). CDR3 nucleotides: TGTGCCAGCACTTCAGGGGGCAGGTACACTGAAGCTTTCTTT. This sequence encodes CASTSGGRYTEAFF.

The chain couples TRBV6-5 to TRBJ2-7; 8 nucleotides match TRBD1. CDR1 is MNHEY, CDR2 SVGAGI, per germline. This CDR3 contains 14 residues. Trimming at V came to 4 bases and at J to 2 bases, leaving 4 bases not matched to a gene. DNA for the CDR3: TGTGCCAGCAGTTCGTGGACAGGGACCTACGAGCAGTACTTC. Translated: CASSSWTGTYEQYF.